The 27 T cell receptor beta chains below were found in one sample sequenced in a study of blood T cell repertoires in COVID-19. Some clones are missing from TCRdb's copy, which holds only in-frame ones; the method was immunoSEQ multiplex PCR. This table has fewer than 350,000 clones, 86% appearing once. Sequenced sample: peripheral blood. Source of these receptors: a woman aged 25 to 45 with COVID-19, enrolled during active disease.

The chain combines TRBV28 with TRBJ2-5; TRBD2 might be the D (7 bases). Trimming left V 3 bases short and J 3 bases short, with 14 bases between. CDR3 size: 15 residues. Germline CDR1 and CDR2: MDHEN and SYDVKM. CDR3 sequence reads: CASSFPAGAEETQYF. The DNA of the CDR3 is TGTGCCAGCAGTTTCCCCGCGGGGGCAGAAGAGACCCAGTACTTC.

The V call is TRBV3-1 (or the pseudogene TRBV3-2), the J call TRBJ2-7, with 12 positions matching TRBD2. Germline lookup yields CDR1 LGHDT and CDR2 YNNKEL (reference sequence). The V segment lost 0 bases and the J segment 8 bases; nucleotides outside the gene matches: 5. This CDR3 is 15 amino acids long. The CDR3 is CASSQDPSGGAKQYF. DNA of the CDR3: TGTGCCAGCAGCCAAGATCCTAGCGGGGGGGCCAAGCAGTACTTC.

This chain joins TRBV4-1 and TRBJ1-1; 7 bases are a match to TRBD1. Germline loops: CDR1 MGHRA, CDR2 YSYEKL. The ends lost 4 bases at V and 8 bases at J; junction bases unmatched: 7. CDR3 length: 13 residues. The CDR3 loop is CASSPRQGREAFF. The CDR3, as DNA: TGCGCCAGCAGCCCCCGACAGGGAAGGGAAGCTTTCTTT.

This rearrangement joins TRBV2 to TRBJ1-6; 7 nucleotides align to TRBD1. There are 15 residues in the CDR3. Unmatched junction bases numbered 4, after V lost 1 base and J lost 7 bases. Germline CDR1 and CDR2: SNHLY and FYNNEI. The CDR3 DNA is TGTGCCAGCAGTGAAGGACAGGGAACCAATTCACCCCTCCACTTT. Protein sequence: CASSEGQGTNSPLHF.

The CDR3, as DNA: TGTGCCAGCAGCCCACAGGGTGGGGGCTCCTACGAGCAGTACTTC. Protein: CASSPQGGGSYEQYF. The gene calls are TRBV7-2 and TRBJ2-7, with TRBD1 as a possible D gene (6 bases). Trimming removed 5 bases at V and 0 bases at J, with 14 bases between. Germline V gene lookup returns CDR1 SGHTA and CDR2 FQGNSA. The CDR3 spans 15 residues.

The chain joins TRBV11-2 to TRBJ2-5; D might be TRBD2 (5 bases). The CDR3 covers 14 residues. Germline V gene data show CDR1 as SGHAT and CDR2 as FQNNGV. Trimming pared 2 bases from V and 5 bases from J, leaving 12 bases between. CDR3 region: CASSLSSSWETQYF. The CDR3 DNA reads TGTGCCAGCAGCTTATCGTCTAGCTGGGAGACCCAGTACTTC.

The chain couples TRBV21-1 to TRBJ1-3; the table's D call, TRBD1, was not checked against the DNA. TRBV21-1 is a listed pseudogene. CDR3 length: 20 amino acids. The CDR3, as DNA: TGTGCCAGCAGTAAGATCCGGGACAGGGGTGAGAGGAATGCTGGAAACACCATATATTTT. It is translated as CASSKIRDRGERNAGNTIYF.

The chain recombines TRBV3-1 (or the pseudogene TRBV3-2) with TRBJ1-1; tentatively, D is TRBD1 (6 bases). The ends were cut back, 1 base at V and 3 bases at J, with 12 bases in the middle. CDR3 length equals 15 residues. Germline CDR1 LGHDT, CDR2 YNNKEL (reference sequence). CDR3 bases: TGTGCCAGCAGCCAAGCTCCCCAGGGGTACACTGAAGCTTTCTTT. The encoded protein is CASSQAPQGYTEAFF.

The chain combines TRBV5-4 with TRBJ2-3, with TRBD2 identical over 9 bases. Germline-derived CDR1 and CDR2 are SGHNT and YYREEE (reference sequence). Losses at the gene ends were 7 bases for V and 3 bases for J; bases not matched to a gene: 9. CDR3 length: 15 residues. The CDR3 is CASELRGGLTDTQYF. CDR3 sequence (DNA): TGTGCCAGCGAGCTGCGGGGGGGCCTAACAGATACGCAGTATTTT.

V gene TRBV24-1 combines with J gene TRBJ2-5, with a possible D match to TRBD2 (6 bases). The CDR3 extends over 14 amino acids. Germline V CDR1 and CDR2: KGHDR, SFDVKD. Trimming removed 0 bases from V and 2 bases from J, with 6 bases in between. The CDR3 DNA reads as TGTGCCACCAGTGATTTGGGGGGGCAAGAGACCCAGTACTTC. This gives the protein CATSDLGGQETQYF.

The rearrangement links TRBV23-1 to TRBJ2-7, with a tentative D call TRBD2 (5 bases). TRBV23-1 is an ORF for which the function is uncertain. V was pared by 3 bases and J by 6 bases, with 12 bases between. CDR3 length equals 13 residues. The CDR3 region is CASSHPRESEQYF. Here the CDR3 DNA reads TGCGCCAGCAGTCACCCGAGGGAATCCGAGCAGTACTTC.

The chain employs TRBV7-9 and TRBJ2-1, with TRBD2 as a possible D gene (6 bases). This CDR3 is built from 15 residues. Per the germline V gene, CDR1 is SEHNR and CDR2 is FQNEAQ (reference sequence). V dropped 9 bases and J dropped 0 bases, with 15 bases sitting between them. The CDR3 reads CASRTNGSSYNEQFF. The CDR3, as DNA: TGTGCCAGTCGAACAAACGGGAGCTCCTACAATGAGCAGTTCTTC.

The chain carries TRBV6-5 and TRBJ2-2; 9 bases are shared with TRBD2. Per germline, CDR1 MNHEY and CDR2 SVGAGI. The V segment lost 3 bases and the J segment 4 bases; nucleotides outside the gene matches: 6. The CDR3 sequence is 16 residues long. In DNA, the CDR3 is TGTGCCAGCAGTTATAAGGCGGGGGGGCGCACCGGGGAGCTGTTTTTT. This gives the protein CASSYKAGGRTGELFF.

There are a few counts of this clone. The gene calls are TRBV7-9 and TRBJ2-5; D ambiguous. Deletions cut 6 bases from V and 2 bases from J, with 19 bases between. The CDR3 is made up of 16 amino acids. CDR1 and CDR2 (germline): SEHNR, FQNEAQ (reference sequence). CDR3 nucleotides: TGTGCCAGCAGTCGAACCCAGGCTTATCCGCAAGAGACCCAGTACTTC. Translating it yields CASSRTQAYPQETQYF.

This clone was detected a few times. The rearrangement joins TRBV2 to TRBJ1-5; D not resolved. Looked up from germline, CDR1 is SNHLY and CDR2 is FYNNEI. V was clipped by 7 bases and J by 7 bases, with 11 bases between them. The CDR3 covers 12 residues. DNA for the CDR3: TGTGCCAGCAACAGAGCGGGGCAGCCCCAGCATTTT. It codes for CASNRAGQPQHF.

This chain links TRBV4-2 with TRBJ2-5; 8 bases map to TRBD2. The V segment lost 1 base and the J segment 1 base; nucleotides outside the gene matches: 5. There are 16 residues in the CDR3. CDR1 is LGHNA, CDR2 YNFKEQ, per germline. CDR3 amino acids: CASSQGLAGGQETQYF. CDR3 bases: TGTGCCAGCAGCCAAGGACTGGCGGGGGGCCAAGAGACCCAGTACTTC.

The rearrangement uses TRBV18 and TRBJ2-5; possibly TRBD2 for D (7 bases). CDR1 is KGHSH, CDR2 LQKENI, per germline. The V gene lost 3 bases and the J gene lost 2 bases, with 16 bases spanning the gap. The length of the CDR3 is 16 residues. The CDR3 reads CASSPRRGGGQETQYF. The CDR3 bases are TGTGCCAGCTCACCTCGTAGGGGGGGCGGACAAGAGACCCAGTACTTC.

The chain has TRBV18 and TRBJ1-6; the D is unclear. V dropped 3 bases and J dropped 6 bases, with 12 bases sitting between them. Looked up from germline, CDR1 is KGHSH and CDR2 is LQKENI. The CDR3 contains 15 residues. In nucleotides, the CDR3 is TGTGCCAGCTCACCGGAGGCCGGGTTTAATTCACCCCTCCACTTT. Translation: CASSPEAGFNSPLHF.

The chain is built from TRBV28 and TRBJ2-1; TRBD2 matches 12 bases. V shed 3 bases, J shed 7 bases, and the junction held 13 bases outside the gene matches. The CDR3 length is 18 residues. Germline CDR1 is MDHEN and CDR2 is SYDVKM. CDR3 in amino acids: CASSFWLAGGLLKNEQFF. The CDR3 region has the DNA TGTGCCAGCAGTTTTTGGCTAGCGGGGGGGCTTTTGAAAAATGAGCAGTTCTTC.

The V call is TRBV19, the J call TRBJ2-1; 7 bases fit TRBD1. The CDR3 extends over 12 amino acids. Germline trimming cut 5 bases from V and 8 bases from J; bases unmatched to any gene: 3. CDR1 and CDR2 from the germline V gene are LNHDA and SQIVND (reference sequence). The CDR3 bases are TGTGCCAGTAGTCTGCAGGGGGATGAGCAGTTCTTC. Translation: CASSLQGDEQFF.

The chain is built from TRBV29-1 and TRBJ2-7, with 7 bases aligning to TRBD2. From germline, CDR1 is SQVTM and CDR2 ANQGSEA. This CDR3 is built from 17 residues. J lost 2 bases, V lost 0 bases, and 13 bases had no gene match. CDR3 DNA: TGCAGCGTTGAAGATAGGGCGAGCGGGGCCCCTGCCTACGAGCAGTACTTC. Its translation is CSVEDRASGAPAYEQYF.

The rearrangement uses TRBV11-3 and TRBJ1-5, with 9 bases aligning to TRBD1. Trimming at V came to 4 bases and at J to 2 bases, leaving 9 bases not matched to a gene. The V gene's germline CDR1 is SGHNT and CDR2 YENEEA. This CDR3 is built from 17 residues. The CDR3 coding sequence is TGTGCCAGCAGCTGGAGAACAGGGGGCACTGGCAATCAGCCCCAGCATTTT. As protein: CASSWRTGGTGNQPQHF.

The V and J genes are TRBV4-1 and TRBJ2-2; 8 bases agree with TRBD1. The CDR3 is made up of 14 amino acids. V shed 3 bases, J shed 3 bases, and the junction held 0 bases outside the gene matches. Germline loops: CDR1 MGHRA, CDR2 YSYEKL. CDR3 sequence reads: CASSQTGDTGELFF. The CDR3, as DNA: TGCGCCAGCAGCCAGACAGGGGACACCGGGGAGCTGTTTTTT.

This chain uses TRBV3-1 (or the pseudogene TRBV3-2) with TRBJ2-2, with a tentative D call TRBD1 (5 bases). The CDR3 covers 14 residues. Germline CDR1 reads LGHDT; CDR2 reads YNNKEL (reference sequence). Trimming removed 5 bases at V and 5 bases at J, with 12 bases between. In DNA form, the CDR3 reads TGTGCCAGCAGCTTCGTTGGGGCGACCGGGGAGCTGTTTTTT. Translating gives CASSFVGATGELFF.

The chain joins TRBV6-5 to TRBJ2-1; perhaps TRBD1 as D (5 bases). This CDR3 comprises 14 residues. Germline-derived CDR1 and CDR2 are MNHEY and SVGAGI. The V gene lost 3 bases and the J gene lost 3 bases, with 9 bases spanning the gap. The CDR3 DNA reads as TGTGCCAGCAGTTATTGGCAGGGCTACAATGAGCAGTTCTTC. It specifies CASSYWQGYNEQFF.

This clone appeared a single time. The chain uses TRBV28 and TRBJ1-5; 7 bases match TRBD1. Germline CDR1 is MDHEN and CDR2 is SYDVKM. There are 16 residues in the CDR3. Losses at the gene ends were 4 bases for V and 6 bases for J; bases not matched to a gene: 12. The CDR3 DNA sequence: TGTGCCAGCAGTTCTCCTACTACAGGGGCAAGTCAGCCCCAGCATTTT. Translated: CASSSPTTGASQPQHF.

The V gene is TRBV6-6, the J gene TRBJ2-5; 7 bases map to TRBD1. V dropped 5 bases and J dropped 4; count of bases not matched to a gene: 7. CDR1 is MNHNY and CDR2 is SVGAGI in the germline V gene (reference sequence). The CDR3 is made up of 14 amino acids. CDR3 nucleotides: TGTGCCAGCAGTAACCCGGACAGGCGAGAGACCCAGTACTTC. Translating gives CASSNPDRRETQYF.